Detailed here is one TCR beta chain. As yet, its antigen is unknown. The CDR3 spans 15 residues. Germline assignment: CDR1 MDHEN and CDR2 SYDVKM. The V segment lost 4 bases and the J segment 3 bases; nucleotides outside the gene matches: 6. This entry is derived from a study of a mutant IDH1 vaccine in newly diagnosed glioma. Notes on the study in general: It seemed that pseudoprogression was not linked to changes in the top peripheral T cell clonotypes.

The protocol was immunoSEQ multiplex PCR, while the TCRdb copy is restricted to in-frame clones and leaves out a portion. Of some 30,000 clones in the sample, more than 75% were seen once. Sample time point: week 23, last vaccination. Alongside topical imiquimod, each dose of vaccine comprised 300 ug of mutant IDH1 20-mer peptide. J is TRBJ2-7 and V is TRBV28; 10 bases line up with TRBD2. This material consisted of PBMCs, taken from a glioma patient whose treatment included an IDH1 peptide vaccine. This TCR was sampled from a man in his forties with glioma. CDR3 region: CASSSGGLASYEQYF. DNA of the CDR3: TGTGCCAGCAGTTCCGGGGGACTAGCGAGCTACGAGCAGTACTTC.